One sample yielded the 27 T cell receptor beta chains listed below, sequenced in a study of Graves' ophthalmopathy and Graves' hyperthyroidism (dated by TCRdb to about 2018). For sequencing, an Illumina HiSeq 2000 was employed. For repertoire sequencing, TCR beta CDR3 regions were amplified from RNA transcripts. The first round of RT-PCR was done with HTBI primers and the Qiagen OneStep RT-PCR kit, and was followed by a second round of multiplex PCR, then size selection and purification. TCRdb handled the public reads itself, with Q25 trimming in fastp and clone calling in MiXCR, and kept productive beta chains. Every distinct CDR3 protein forms one entry, paired with its most common genes and DNA. The sample data list around 1.1 million distinct CDR3 sequences, and about two fifths of these were observed just once. Roughly 11% of the sample is in the top ten clones. The sequencing sample was made of peripheral blood or thyroid tissue (not recorded which). The receptors were sampled from an adult man with Graves' hyperthyroidism.

This clonotype has a count of ten or more. The J gene is TRBJ1-5, the V gene TRBV12-3 or TRBV12-4, with D uncertain. The V end lost 2 bases, the J end lost 6 bases, and 5 bases lay between the germline ends. The CDR3 is made up of 12 amino acids. The DNA for the CDR3 is TGTGCCAGCAGTTTATCGTTTCAGCCCCAGCATTTT. Translating it yields CASSLSFQPQHF.

Many counts were recorded for this clonotype. The CDR3 coding sequence is TGTGCCAGCAGCCTCCCAGGGTTACGCGAGCAGTACTTC. Amino acid sequence: CASSLPGLREQYF. The chain uses TRBV7-2 and TRBJ2-7, with a tentative D call TRBD1 (5 bases). Trimming removed 5 bases at V and 6 bases at J, with 14 bases between. From germline, CDR1 is SGHTA and CDR2 FQGNSA. The CDR3 is made up of 13 amino acids. The complete variable domain, with remaining parts taken from reference TRBV7-2 and TRBJ2-7, reads GAGVSQSPSNKVTEKGKDVELRCDPISGHTALYWYRQSLGQGLEFLIYFQGNSAPDKSGLPSDRFSAERTGGSVSTLTIQRTQQEDSAVYLCASSLPGLREQYFGPGTRLTVT.

The V gene is TRBV6-6, the J gene TRBJ2-7; 7 bases agree with TRBD2. Unmatched junction bases numbered 11, after V lost 5 bases and J lost 1 base. The CDR3 has 16 residues. CDR1 is MNHNY and CDR2 is SVGAGI in the germline V gene (reference sequence). The CDR3, as DNA: TGTGCCAGCAGTACCCCTAGCGCGGGAGTTTCCTACGAGCAGTACTTC. Its translation is CASSTPSAGVSYEQYF.

Of note for this clonotype: A junction end diverges from the germline sequence, so it may reflect a read error. The V gene is TRBV19, the J gene TRBJ2-6; weak D call: TRBD2 (6 bases). CDR1 and CDR2 from the germline V gene are LNHDA and SQIVND (reference sequence). CDR3 length equals 13 residues. Written as DNA, the CDR3 is TGTGCCAGTAACCACCCAAACCGTGGGACTGAAGCTTTC. Protein: CASNHPNRGTEAF.

Turning to this clonotype: Given a much more abundant clone one base away, this may be a read error. The V and J genes are TRBV2 and TRBJ1-5; D gene unclear. Germline CDR1 and CDR2: SNHLY and FYNNEI. This CDR3 is built from 16 residues. CDR3 residues: CAGSYSFRDRFQPQHF. The CDR3 DNA reads as TGTGCCGGCAGTTACTCGTTTCGTGATAGGTTTCAGCCCCAGCATTTT.

The table lists this clonotype with many counts. This chain connects TRBV5-6 to TRBJ1-2, with D possibly matching TRBD1 (6 bases). V gave up 4 bases and J gave up 7 bases, with 17 bases separating them. The CDR3 sequence is 14 residues long. Germline V gene sequence: CDR1 SGHDT, CDR2 YYEEEE. In nucleotides, the CDR3 is TGTGCCAGCAGCCGGGACACGACTGGGGTTGGCTACACCTTC. This sequence encodes CASSRDTTGVGYTF.

The chain is built from TRBV7-8 and TRBJ2-3; D remains ambiguous. The end of the DNA is better explained by TRBJ2-1, so the J call may be wrong. This CDR3 spans 15 amino acids. CDR1 SGHVS and CDR2 FQNEAQ come from the germline V gene. CDR3 DNA: TGTGCCAGCAGCTTAGAGCAGTACTCCTACAATGAGCAGTTCTTC. Amino acids: CASSLEQYSYNEQFF.

This clonotype has only one observation. A much larger clone is a single base away; this may be a read error. The rearrangement uses TRBV7-9 and TRBJ2-7; D is unclear. CDR1 and CDR2 (germline): SEHNR, FQNEAQ (reference sequence). Trimming shortened V by 1 base and J by 4 bases, and 11 bases separated the two germline ends. CDR3 length: 14 amino acids. CDR3 region: CASSLDNSIYEQYF. The CDR3 DNA sequence: TGTGCCAGCAGCTTAGACAACAGCATATACGAGCAGTACTTC.

Only a few counts were recorded for this clonotype. V gene TRBV6-6 combines with J gene TRBJ1-1; no reliable D call. V lost 8 bases and J lost 1, with 11 bases in between. The V gene's germline CDR1 is MNHNY and CDR2 SVGAGI (reference sequence). CDR3 length equals 13 residues. For the CDR3, the DNA is TGTGCCAGCGGCCGGCAGGAGAACACTGAAGCTTTCTTT. This encodes CASGRQENTEAFF.

Many counts were recorded for this clonotype. The genes are TRBV25-1 and TRBJ2-5, with a tentative D call TRBD2 (7 bases). Germline V gene sequence: CDR1 MGHDK, CDR2 SYGVNS. CDR3 length: 16 amino acids. V was cut by 4 bases and J by 5 bases, with 20 bases left in between. CDR3: CASSAGAGVFVETQYF. The DNA of the CDR3 is TGTGCCAGCAGTGCGGGGGCGGGAGTGTTCGTGGAGACCCAGTACTTC.

The CDR3 DNA follows: TGCGCCAGCTCCCTTCGGGGGGACAGGGGAAAATCTGGGGCCAACGTCCTGACTTTC. This gives the protein CASSLRGDRGKSGANVLTF. The V gene is TRBV5-1, the J gene TRBJ2-6; TRBD1 agrees at 10 bases. In germline, CDR1 is SGHRS, CDR2 YFSETQ. The CDR3 spans 19 residues. Unmatched junction bases numbered 14, after V lost 7 bases and J lost 1 base.

The rearrangement links TRBV7-2 to TRBJ2-6; 8 bases are shared with TRBD1. V lost 5 bases and J lost 1; bases outside the gene matches: 13. From germline, CDR1 is SGHTA and CDR2 FQGNSA. This CDR3 spans 19 amino acids. The CDR3 nucleotides are TGTGCCAGCAGCCCATTACCCGGGACAGGACGATCTGGGGCCAACGTCCTGACTTTC. Residues: CASSPLPGTGRSGANVLTF. Using reference TRBV7-2 and TRBJ2-6 for the parts outside the CDR3, the full variable domain is GAGVSQSPSNKVTEKGKDVELRCDPISGHTALYWYRQSLGQGLEFLIYFQGNSAPDKSGLPSDRFSAERTGGSVSTLTIQRTQQEDSAVYLCASSPLPGTGRSGANVLTFGAGSRLTVL.

This clonotype was counted only a few times. The rearrangement links TRBV7-8 to TRBJ1-3, with D unresolved. V gave up 5 bases and J gave up 0 bases, with 11 bases separating them. The germline CDR1 and CDR2 sequences are SGHVS and FQNEAQ. The CDR3 totals 15 residues. The CDR3, as DNA: TGTGCCAGCAGCGCTCGGATTCCCTCTGGAAACACCATATATTTT. This translates into CASSARIPSGNTIYF.

The V call is TRBV29-1, the J call TRBJ2-5; either TRBD1 or TRBD2 may supply D (5 bases each). The V end was cut by 8 bases, the J end by 2 bases, with 9 bases between. This CDR3 comprises 11 residues. Germline loops: CDR1 SQVTM, CDR2 ANQGSEA. This chain's CDR3 is CSRDLQETQYF. The CDR3 bases are TGCAGCAGGGACCTACAAGAGACCCAGTACTTC.

The V call is TRBV6-5, the J call TRBJ1-2, with 7 bases matching TRBD1. The CDR3 length is 13 residues. J was trimmed by 8 bases and V by 6 bases; bases with no gene match: 9. Looked up from germline, CDR1 is MNHEY and CDR2 is SVGAGI. The CDR3 region is CASRQTGVVGYTF. The CDR3 DNA reads TGTGCCAGCAGACAAACAGGGGTTGTCGGCTACACCTTC.

This clonotype came up many times. The chain links TRBV29-1 to TRBJ1-1, with TRBD1 identical over 10 bases. V was pared by 5 bases and J by 1 base, with 4 bases of the junction left unmatched. Germline assignment: CDR1 SQVTM and CDR2 ANQGSEA. CDR3 length: 14 amino acids. CDR3 nucleotide sequence: TGCAGCGTTCCGACAGGGGGCGCGAACACTGAAGCTTTCTTT. As protein: CSVPTGGANTEAFF. The full variable domain, in which reference TRBV29-1 and TRBJ1-1 provide the parts outside the CDR3, is SAVISQKPSRDICQRGTSLTIQCQVDSQVTMMFWYRQQPGQSLTLIATANQGSEATYESGFVIDKFPISRPNLTFSTLTVSNMSPEDSSIYLCSVPTGGANTEAFFGQGTRLTVV.

This clonotype showed up just a few times. A much larger clonotype is one base distant, so this may be a read error. The chain couples TRBV7-2 to TRBJ2-2; 11 positions match TRBD2. The length of the CDR3 is 17 residues. Germline loops: CDR1 SGHTA, CDR2 FQGNSA. Trimming at V came to 0 bases and at J to 5 bases, leaving 5 bases not matched to a gene. DNA for the CDR3: TGTGCCAGCAGCTTAGCTAGCGGGAGGGGTAGGACCGGGGAGCTGTTTTTT. It encodes CASSLASGRGRTGELFF.

In this sample, this clonotype turned up many times. V and J are TRBV4-3 and TRBJ1-6; the match to TRBD1 covers 8 bases. Trimming removed 0 bases from V and 9 bases from J; junction bases left unmatched: 4. There are 15 residues in the CDR3. CDR1 and CDR2 (germline): LGHNA, YSLEER. CDR3 nucleotides: TGCGCCAGCAGCCAAGATCCCGGACAGGGTTCACCCCTCCACTTT. Amino acid sequence: CASSQDPGQGSPLHF.

The chain links TRBV7-9 to TRBJ2-2, with 9 bases lining up with TRBD1. The length of the CDR3 is 20 residues. V shed 5 bases, J shed 0 bases, and the junction held 16 bases outside the gene matches. CDR1 is SEHNR, CDR2 FQNEAQ, per germline (reference sequence). CDR3 DNA sequence: TGTGCCAGCAGCCCGCCCCCGGACAGGGGCACCCGTCCGAACACCGGGGAGCTGTTTTTT. Encoded protein: CASSPPPDRGTRPNTGELFF.

This clonotype was picked up a small number of times. The chain carries TRBV5-1 and TRBJ2-5; the match to TRBD1 covers 11 bases. The CDR3 sequence is 15 residues long. The germline V gene encodes CDR1 SGHRS and CDR2 YFSETQ. Trimming cost V 4 bases and J 5 bases; bases outside gene matches: 7. The CDR3 DNA follows: TGCGCCAGCAGCGGCAGGACAGGGGGCGGGGAGACCCAGTACTTC. Translation gives CASSGRTGGGETQYF.

This clonotype has at least ten counts. V gene TRBV9 combines with J gene TRBJ1-6, with 9 bases identical to TRBD1. After removal of 2 bases from V and 7 bases from J, the junction contained 7 bases not matched to a gene. CDR3 size: 16 residues. Germline values: CDR1 SGDLS, CDR2 YYNGEE. CDR3 DNA: TGTGCCAGCAGCGTCCACTGGGACAGGGCCAATTCACCCCTCCACTTT. It encodes CASSVHWDRANSPLHF.

The CDR3, as DNA: TGTGCCAGTAGTATCCGGGTTGGCGGTTCACCCCTCCACTTT. Protein sequence: CASSIRVGGSPLHF. The chain combines TRBV19 with TRBJ1-6; D remains ambiguous. CDR3 length: 14 residues. Trimming shortened V by 3 bases and J by 9 bases, and 12 bases separated the two germline ends. Germline-derived CDR1 and CDR2 are LNHDA and SQIVND (reference sequence).

In its sample, this clonotype was seen a few times. Mismatch with germline at one junction end may stem from a read error. This chain joins TRBV10-3 and TRBJ2-7; D possibly corresponds to TRBD1 (7 bases). Germline loops: CDR1 ENHRY, CDR2 SYGVKD. This CDR3 is 15 amino acids long. The CDR3 region has the DNA TGTGCCAGCAGTCGCGGGGACAGCCATTGGGACGAGCAGTACTTC. Translated, it gives CASSRGDSHWDEQYF.

With regard to this clonotype: One junction end does not reproduce the germline sequence, and a read error may be involved. The rearrangement joins TRBV10-3 to TRBJ1-2; 10 nucleotides match TRBD1. CDR1 is ENHRY, CDR2 SYGVKD, per germline. This CDR3 is 14 amino acids long. CDR3 loop: CASSYGQGGYGYTF. CDR3 coding DNA: TGTGCCAGCAGTTACGGACAGGGGGGCTATGGCTACACCTTC.

This chain connects TRBV7-9 to TRBJ1-6, with D tentatively TRBD1 (5 bases). The CDR3 runs to 14 residues. The V gene's germline CDR1 is SEHNR and CDR2 FQNEAQ (reference sequence). Between the trimmed V and J ends, which lost 5 bases and 7 bases, there was a span of 12 bases. The CDR3 spells CASSVSGTNSPLHF. Written as DNA, the CDR3 is TGTGCCAGCAGCGTTTCAGGGACGAATTCACCCCTCCACTTT.

This clonotype was counted once. The rearrangement uses TRBV7-2 and TRBJ1-3; TRBD1 agrees at 9 bases. V shed 6 bases and J 4 bases; nucleotides not matched to a gene: 7. This CDR3 contains 15 residues. Per germline, CDR1 SGHTA and CDR2 FQGNSA. CDR3: CASRSGQGNGNTIYF. DNA for the CDR3: TGTGCCAGCAGGTCCGGACAGGGGAACGGAAACACCATATATTTT. The complete variable domain, with remaining parts taken from reference TRBV7-2 and TRBJ1-3, reads GAGVSQSPSNKVTEKGKDVELRCDPISGHTALYWYRQSLGQGLEFLIYFQGNSAPDKSGLPSDRFSAERTGGSVSTLTIQRTQQEDSAVYLCASRSGQGNGNTIYFGEGSWLTVV.

This clonotype was seen repeatedly, ten times or more. The chain has TRBV7-9 and TRBJ1-3; D is unclear. The V and J ends lost 8 bases and 0 bases respectively, with 11 bases between them. The CDR3 covers 14 residues. From germline, CDR1 is SEHNR and CDR2 FQNEAQ (reference sequence). The DNA of the CDR3 is TGTGCCAGCCTAGGCGTACTCTCTGGAAACACCATATATTTT. This codes for CASLGVLSGNTIYF.